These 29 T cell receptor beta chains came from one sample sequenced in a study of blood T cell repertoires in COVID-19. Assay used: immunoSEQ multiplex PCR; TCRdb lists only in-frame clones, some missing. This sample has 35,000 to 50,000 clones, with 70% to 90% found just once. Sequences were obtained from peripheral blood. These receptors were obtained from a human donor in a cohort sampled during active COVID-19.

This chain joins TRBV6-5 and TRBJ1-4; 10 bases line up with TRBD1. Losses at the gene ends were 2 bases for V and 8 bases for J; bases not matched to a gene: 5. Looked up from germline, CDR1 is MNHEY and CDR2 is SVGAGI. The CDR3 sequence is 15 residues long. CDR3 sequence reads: CASSYRGQGEEKLFF. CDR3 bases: TGTGCCAGCAGTTACCGAGGACAGGGGGAAGAAAAACTGTTTTTT.

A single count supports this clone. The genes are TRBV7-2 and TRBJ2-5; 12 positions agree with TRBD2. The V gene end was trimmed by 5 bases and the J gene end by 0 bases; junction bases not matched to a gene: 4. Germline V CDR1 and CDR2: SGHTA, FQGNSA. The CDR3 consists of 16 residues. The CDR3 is CASSPTSGGHQETQYF. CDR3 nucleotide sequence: TGTGCCAGCAGCCCTACTAGCGGGGGGCACCAAGAGACCCAGTACTTC.

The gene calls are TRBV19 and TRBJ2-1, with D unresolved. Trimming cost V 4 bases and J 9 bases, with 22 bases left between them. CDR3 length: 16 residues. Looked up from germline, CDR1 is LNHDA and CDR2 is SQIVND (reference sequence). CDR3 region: CASSSFPLIKSSEQFF. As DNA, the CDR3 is TGTGCCAGTAGTAGCTTTCCGCTGATCAAATCGAGTGAGCAGTTCTTC.

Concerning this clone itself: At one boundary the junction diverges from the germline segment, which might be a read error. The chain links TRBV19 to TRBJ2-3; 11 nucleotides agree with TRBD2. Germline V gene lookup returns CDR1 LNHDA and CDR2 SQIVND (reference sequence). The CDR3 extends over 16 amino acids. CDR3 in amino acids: CAGSSRLAGSTDTQYF. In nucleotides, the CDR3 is TGTGCCGGTAGTTCCAGACTAGCGGGGTCCACAGATACGCAGTATTTT.

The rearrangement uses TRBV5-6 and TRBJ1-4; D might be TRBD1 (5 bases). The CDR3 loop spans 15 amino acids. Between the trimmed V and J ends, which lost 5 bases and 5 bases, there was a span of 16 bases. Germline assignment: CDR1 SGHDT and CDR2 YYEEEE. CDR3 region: CASSPGGGYNEKLFF. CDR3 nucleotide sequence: TGTGCCAGCAGTCCCGGGGGAGGGTACAATGAAAAACTGTTTTTT.

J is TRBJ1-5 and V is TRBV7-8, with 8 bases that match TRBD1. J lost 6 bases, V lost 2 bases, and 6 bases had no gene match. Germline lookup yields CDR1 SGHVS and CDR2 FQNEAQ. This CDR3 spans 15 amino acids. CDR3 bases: TGTGCCAGCAGCTTACGGACAGGGCAAGGTCAGCCCCAGCATTTT. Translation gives CASSLRTGQGQPQHF. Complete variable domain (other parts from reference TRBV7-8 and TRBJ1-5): GAGVSQSPRYKVAKRGQDVALRCDPISGHVSLFWYQQALGQGPEFLTYFQNEAQLDKSGLPSDRFFAERPEGSVSTLKIQRTQQEDSAVYLCASSLRTGQGQPQHFGDGTRLSIL.

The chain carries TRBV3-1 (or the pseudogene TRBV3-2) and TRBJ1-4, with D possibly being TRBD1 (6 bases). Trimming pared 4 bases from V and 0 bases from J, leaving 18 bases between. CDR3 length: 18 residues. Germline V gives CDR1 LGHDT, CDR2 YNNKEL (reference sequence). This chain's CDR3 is CASSPGQRLIATNEKLFF. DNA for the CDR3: TGTGCCAGCAGCCCTGGACAGCGCCTCATTGCAACTAATGAAAAACTGTTTTTT.

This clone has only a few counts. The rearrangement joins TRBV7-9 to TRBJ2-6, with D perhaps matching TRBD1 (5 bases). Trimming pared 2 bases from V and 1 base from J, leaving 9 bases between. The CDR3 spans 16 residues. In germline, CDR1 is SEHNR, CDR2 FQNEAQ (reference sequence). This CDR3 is CASSLIPGSGANVLTF. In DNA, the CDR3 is TGTGCCAGCAGCTTAATCCCAGGGTCTGGGGCCAACGTCCTGACTTTC.

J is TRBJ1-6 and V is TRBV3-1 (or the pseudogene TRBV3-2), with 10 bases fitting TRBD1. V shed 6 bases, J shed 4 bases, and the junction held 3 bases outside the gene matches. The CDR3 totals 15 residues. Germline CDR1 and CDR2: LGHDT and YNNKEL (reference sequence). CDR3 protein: CASRWGQGYNSPLHF. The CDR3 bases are TGTGCCAGCAGATGGGGACAGGGGTATAATTCACCCCTCCACTTT.

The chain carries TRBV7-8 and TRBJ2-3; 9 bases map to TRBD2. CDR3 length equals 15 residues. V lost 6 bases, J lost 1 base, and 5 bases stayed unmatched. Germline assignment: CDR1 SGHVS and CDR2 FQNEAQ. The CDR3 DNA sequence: TGTGCCAGCAGGAGACTAGCGGTGCGCACAGATACGCAGTATTTT. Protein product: CASRRLAVRTDTQYF.

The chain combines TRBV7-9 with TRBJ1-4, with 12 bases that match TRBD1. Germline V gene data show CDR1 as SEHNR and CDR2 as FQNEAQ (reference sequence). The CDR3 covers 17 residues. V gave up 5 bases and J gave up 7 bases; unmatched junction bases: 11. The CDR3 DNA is TGTGCCAGCAGCGGATGGGACAGGGGGCAATCGGTTGAAAAACTGTTTTTT. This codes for CASSGWDRGQSVEKLFF.

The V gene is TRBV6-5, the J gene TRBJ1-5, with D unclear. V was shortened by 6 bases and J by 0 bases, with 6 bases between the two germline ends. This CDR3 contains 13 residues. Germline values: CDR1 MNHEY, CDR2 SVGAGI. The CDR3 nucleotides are TGTGCCAGCAGGGAGGGTAGCAATCAGCCCCAGCATTTT. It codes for CASREGSNQPQHF.

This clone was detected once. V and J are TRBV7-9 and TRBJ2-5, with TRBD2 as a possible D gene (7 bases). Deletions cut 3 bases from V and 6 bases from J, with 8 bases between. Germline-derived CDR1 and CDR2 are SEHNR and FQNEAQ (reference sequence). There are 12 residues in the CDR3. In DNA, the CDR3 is TGTGCCAGCAGCTTGGGGGGGCAGACCCAGTACTTC. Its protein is CASSLGGQTQYF.

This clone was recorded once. CDR3 bases: TGTGCCAGCAGTTCCGGGACAGGGTTATACAATGAGCAGTTCTTC. Translation gives CASSSGTGLYNEQFF. The V and J genes are TRBV6-5 and TRBJ2-1; 9 bases agree with TRBD1. Looked up from germline, CDR1 is MNHEY and CDR2 is SVGAGI. V dropped 4 bases and J dropped 4; count of bases not matched to a gene: 5. CDR3 length equals 15 residues.

CDR3 amino acids: CSVEDRGGLTEAFF. In nucleotides, the CDR3 is TGCAGCGTTGAAGATCGAGGGGGTCTTACTGAAGCTTTCTTT. The chain couples TRBV29-1 to TRBJ1-1, with D maybe TRBD1 (6 bases). Germline values: CDR1 SQVTM, CDR2 ANQGSEA. Between the trimmed V and J ends, which lost 0 bases and 5 bases, there was a span of 13 bases. CDR3 length equals 14 residues.

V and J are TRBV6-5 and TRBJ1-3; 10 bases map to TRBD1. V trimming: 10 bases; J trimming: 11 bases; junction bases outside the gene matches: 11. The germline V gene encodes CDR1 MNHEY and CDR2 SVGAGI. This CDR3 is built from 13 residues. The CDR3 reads CAIAPGQGTPIYF. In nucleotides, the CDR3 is TGTGCCATCGCCCCGGGACAGGGGACCCCCATATATTTT.

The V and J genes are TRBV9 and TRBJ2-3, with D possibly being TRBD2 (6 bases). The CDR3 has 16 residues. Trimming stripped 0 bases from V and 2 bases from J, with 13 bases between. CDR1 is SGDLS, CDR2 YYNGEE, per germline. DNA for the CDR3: TGTGCCAGCAGCGTAGGGAACGGGGGAGCCACAGATACGCAGTATTTT. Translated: CASSVGNGGATDTQYF. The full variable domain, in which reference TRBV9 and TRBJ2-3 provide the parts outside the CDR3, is DSGVTQTPKHLITATGQRVTLRCSPRSGDLSVYWYQQSLDQGLQFLIQYYNGEERAKGNILERFSAQQFPDLHSELNLSSLELGDSALYFCASSVGNGGATDTQYFGPGTRLTVL.

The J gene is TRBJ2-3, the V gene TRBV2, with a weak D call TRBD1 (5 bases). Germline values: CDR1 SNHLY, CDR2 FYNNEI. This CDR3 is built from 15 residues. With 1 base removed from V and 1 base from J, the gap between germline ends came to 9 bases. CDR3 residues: CASSEGGRGTDTQYF. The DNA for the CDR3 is TGTGCCAGCAGTGAAGGGGGCAGGGGCACAGATACGCAGTATTTT.

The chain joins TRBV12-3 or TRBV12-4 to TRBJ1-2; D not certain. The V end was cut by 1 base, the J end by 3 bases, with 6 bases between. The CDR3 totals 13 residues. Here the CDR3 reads CASSLGRDYGYTF. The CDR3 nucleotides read TGTGCCAGCAGTTTAGGACGGGACTATGGCTACACCTTC.

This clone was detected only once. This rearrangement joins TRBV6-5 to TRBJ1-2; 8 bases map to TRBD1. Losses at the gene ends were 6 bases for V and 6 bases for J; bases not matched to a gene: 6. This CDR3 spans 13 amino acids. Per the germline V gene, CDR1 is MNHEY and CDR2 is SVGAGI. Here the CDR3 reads CASSRQGWNGYTF. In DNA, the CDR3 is TGTGCCAGCAGCCGACAGGGGTGGAATGGCTACACCTTC.

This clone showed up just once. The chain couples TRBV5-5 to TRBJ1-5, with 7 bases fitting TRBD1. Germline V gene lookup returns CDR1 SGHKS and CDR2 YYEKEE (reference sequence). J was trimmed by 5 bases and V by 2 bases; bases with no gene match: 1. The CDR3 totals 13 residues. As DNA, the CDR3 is TGTGCCAGCAGCTTTACAGGGGATCAGCCCCAGCATTTT. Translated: CASSFTGDQPQHF.

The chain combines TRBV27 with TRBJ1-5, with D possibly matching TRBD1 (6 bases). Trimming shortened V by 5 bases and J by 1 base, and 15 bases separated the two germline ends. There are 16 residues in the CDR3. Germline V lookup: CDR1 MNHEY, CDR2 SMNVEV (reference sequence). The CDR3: CASSPRWQGSNQPQHF. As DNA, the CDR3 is TGTGCCAGCAGTCCCCGGTGGCAGGGGAGCAATCAGCCCCAGCATTTT.

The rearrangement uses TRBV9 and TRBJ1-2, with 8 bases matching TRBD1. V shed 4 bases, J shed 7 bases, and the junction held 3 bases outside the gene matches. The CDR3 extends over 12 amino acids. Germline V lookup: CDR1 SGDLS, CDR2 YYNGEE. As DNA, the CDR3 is TGTGCCAGCAGCCTTGACAGGGGTGGCTACACCTTC. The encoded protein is CASSLDRGGYTF.

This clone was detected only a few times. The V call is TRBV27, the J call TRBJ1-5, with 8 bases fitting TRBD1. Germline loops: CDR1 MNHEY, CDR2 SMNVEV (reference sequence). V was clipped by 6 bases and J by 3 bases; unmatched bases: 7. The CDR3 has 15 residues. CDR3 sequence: CASRSTGVDNQPQHF. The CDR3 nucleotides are TGTGCCAGCAGGTCGACAGGGGTCGACAATCAGCCCCAGCATTTT.

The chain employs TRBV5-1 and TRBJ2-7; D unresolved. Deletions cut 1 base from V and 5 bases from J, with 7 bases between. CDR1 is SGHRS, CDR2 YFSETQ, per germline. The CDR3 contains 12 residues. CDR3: CASSLYGHEQYF. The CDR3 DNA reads TGCGCCAGCAGCTTGTATGGCCACGAGCAGTACTTC.

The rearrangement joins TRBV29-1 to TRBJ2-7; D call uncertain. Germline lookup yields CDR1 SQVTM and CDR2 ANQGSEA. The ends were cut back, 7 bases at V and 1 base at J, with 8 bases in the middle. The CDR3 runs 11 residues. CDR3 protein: CSARNSYEQYF. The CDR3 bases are TGCAGCGCCAGGAATTCCTACGAGCAGTACTTC.

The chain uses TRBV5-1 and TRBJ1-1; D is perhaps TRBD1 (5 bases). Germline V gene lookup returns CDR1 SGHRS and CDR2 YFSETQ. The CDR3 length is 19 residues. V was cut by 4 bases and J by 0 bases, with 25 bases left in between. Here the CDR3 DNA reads TGCGCCAGCAGCAAACGGCCCTCAATTCCAGGGACTATGAACACTGAAGCTTTCTTT. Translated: CASSKRPSIPGTMNTEAFF.

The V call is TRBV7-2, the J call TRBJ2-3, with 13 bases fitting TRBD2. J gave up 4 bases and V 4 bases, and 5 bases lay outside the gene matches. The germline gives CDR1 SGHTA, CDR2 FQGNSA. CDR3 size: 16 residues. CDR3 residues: CASSYRLAGGADTQYF. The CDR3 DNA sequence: TGTGCCAGCAGCTACAGACTAGCGGGGGGCGCAGATACGCAGTATTTT. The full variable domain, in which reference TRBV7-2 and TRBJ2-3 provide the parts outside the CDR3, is GAGVSQSPSNKVTEKGKDVELRCDPISGHTALYWYRQSLGQGLEFLIYFQGNSAPDKSGLPSDRFSAERTGGSVSTLTIQRTQQEDSAVYLCASSYRLAGGADTQYFGPGTRLTVL.

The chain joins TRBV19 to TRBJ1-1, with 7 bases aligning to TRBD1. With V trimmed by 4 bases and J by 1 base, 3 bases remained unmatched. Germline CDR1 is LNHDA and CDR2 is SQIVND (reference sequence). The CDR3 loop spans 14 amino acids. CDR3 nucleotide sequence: TGTGCCAGTAGTAGGACAGGTTCGAACACTGAAGCTTTCTTT. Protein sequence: CASSRTGSNTEAFF. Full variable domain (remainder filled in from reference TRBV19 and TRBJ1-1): DGGITQSPKYLFRKEGQNVTLSCEQNLNHDAMYWYRQDPGQGLRLIYYSQIVNDFQKGDIAEGYSVSREKKESFPLTVTSAQKNPTAFYLCASSRTGSNTEAFFGQGTRLTVV.